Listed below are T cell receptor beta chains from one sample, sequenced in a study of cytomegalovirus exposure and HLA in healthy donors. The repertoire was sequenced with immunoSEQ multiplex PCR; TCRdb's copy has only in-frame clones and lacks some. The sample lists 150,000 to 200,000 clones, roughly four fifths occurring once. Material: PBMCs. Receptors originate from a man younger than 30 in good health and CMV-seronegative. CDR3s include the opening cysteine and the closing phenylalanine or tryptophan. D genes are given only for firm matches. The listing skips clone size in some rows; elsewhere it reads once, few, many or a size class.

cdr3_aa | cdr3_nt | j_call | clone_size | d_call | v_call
CASSLDRQDSPLHF | TGTGCCAGCAGCTTAGATCGACAGGATTCACCCCTCCACTTT | TRBJ1-6 | . | . | TRBV11-2
CASSRGGGSPLHF | TGTGCCAGCAGTCGCGGAGGTGGCTCACCCCTCCACTTT | TRBJ1-6 | few | . | TRBV27
CASSLAPGGASQYF | TGCGCCAGCAGCTTGGCTCCAGGGGGCGCGTCGCAGTACTTC | TRBJ2-7 | once | TRBD1 | TRBV5-1
CASSPSGVTNYGYTF | TGTGCCAGCAGTCCCTCAGGGGTAACTAACTATGGCTACACCTTC | TRBJ1-2 | . | . | TRBV2
CAISGTGIEAFF | TGTGCCATCTCCGGGACAGGGATTGAAGCTTTCTTT | TRBJ1-1 | . | TRBD1 | TRBV6-1
CASSSSVTGFAGTYEQYF | TGTGCCAGCAGCTCGAGCGTGACGGGTTTTGCGGGGACCTACGAGCAGTACTTC | TRBJ2-7 | . | . | TRBV7-8
CASSSDREGNEKLFF | TGTGCCAGCAGTTCGGACAGGGAGGGTAATGAAAAACTGTTTTTT | TRBJ1-4 | . | TRBD1 | TRBV25-1
CASSFFWGGGPYGTDTQYF | TGTGCTAGCAGCTTTTTCTGGGGGGGAGGTCCTTACGGCACAGATACGCAGTATTTT | TRBJ2-3 | once | TRBD2 | TRBV7-7
CASSLTTSGSRNTQYF | TGTGCCAGCAGCTTAACGACTAGCGGGAGTAGAAATACGCAGTATTTT | TRBJ2-3 | few | TRBD2 | TRBV7-3
CASSPGQNYGYTF | TGTGCCAGCAGCCCTGGACAGAACTATGGCTACACCTTC | TRBJ1-2 | . | . | TRBV5-6
CASINDRGIGGELFF | TGTGCCAGCATCAACGACAGGGGGATTGGGGGGGAGCTGTTTTTT | TRBJ2-2 | once | TRBD1 | TRBV28
CASSSSHRGSYGYTF | TGTGCCAGCAGCTCGAGCCACAGGGGTAGCTATGGCTACACCTTC | TRBJ1-2 | . | TRBD1 | TRBV13
CASSPQQGSYNEQFF | TGTGCCAGCTCACCACAACAGGGGTCCTACAATGAGCAGTTCTTC | TRBJ2-1 | once | TRBD1 | TRBV18
CATSREGKRERGDTQYF | TGTGCCACCAGCAGAGAGGGAAAGCGGGAGCGGGGAGATACGCAGTATTTT | TRBJ2-3 | . | TRBD2 | TRBV15
CASSLLRTSGTQETQYF | TGCGCCAGCAGCTTGCTCCGGACTAGCGGGACACAAGAGACCCAGTACTTC | TRBJ2-5 | . | TRBD2 | TRBV5-1
CASLGQGAGRYTF | TGTGCCAGCTTGGGACAGGGGGCCGGGCGCTACACCTTC | TRBJ1-2 | once | TRBD1 | TRBV6-1
CASSLMAGPSNQPQHF | TGTGCCAGCAGTTTAATGGCGGGGCCTAGCAATCAGCCCCAGCATTTT | TRBJ1-5 | . | . | TRBV27
CASSLGQYSGANVLTF | TGTGCCAGCAGCTTGGGACAGTACTCTGGGGCCAACGTCCTGACTTTC | TRBJ2-6 | . | . | TRBV5-5
CASSLGEAGKTQYF | TGTGCCAGCAGCTTGGGGGAAGCGGGGAAGACCCAGTACTTC | TRBJ2-5 | . | TRBD2 | TRBV5-4
CASSSPGATEAFF | TGTGCCAGCAGCTCCCCGGGTGCCACTGAAGCTTTCTTT | TRBJ1-1 | . | . | TRBV7-9
CSVPPVGEGQGYGYTF | TGCAGCGTTCCCCCCGTAGGGGAGGGACAGGGTTATGGCTACACCTTC | TRBJ1-2 | few | TRBD1 | TRBV29-1
CASSFVRGTNNEQFF | TGTGCCAGCAGCTTTGTAAGGGGGACTAACAATGAGCAGTTCTTC | TRBJ2-1 | . | . | TRBV7-2
CASRSGLAPYEQYF | TGTGCCAGCAGATCAGGACTAGCCCCCTACGAGCAGTACTTC | TRBJ2-7 | . | TRBD2 | TRBV25-1
CATAQGLEAFF | TGTGCCACCGCACAGGGGTTGGAAGCTTTCTTT | TRBJ1-1 | . | TRBD1 | TRBV10-3
CASSFETGGPYEQYF | TGTGCCAGCAGCTTCGAGACAGGGGGTCCCTACGAGCAGTACTTC | TRBJ2-7 | . | TRBD1 | TRBV5-4
CASSVGQGIAYEQYF | TGTGCCAGCAGCGTAGGACAGGGGATTGCCTACGAGCAGTACTTC | TRBJ2-7 | . | TRBD1 | TRBV9
CASSSIHHPQHF | TGTGCCAGCAGCTCCATACATCATCCCCAGCATTTT | TRBJ1-5 | . | . | TRBV7-9
CASSDGLAGAYEQYF | TGTGCCAGCAGCGACGGACTAGCAGGAGCCTACGAGCAGTACTTC | TRBJ2-7 | . | TRBD2 | TRBV9